The clone carrying this TCR beta chain has just one count. Reverse transcription of roughly 0.45 to 1 ug RNA used random hexamers. The CDR3 of TCR beta was amplified by immunoSEQ multiplex PCR across 54 Vbeta and 13 Jbeta. Each CDR3 protein gets one entry after TCRdb re-called the immunoSEQ multiplex PCR reads with MiXCR. Of about 180,000 distinct CDR3 sequences in the sample, approximately 94% are singletons; the top ten hold approximately 0.09%. The length of the CDR3 is 15 residues. V was pared by 1 base and J by 1 base, with 9 bases between. This specimen comes from a study of CD8 T cells in Susac syndrome.

This clonotype was obtained from a human donor with multiple sclerosis. This rearrangement joins TRBV12-3 or TRBV12-4 to TRBJ2-3, with D unclear. What was sequenced was CD4+ T cells from PBMCs. The CDR3 DNA sequence: TGTGCCAGCAGTTTAGAAGTAGGAGGCACAGATACGCAGTATTTT. This encodes CASSLEVGGTDTQYF.